A single T cell receptor (beta chain) is shown here with its context. Its matching antigen is unknown. These data are taken from a study of post-analysis software for immune sequencing data. The library was made from cDNA and included unique molecular identifiers. TCRdb re-derived calls from the PCR reads in MiXCR, one entry per CDR3 protein. The sample lists about 160,000 distinct CDR3 sequences, approximately 35% seen once, with 25% to 35% in the top ten. Whole-study results and caveats: The study found TRBV5-6, TRBV5-1 and TRBV20-1 among five TRBV segments more frequent in patients than controls. Strong co-clustering by F measure was seen for same-batch samples.

CDR1 is SQVTM and CDR2 is ANQGSEA in the germline V gene. V shed 6 bases and J 4 bases; nucleotides not matched to a gene: 7. This CDR3 spans 16 amino acids. The sequence was obtained from a girl aged 5 to 17 with multiple sclerosis. V is TRBV29-1 and J is TRBJ2-2, with 14 positions matching TRBD2. The specimen was blood, collected after autologous hematopoietic stem cell transplantation. The CDR3 reads CSVVGGLAGGTGELFF. The CDR3 DNA is TGCAGCGTCGTGGGCGGACTAGCGGGAGGCACCGGGGAGCTGTTTTTT.